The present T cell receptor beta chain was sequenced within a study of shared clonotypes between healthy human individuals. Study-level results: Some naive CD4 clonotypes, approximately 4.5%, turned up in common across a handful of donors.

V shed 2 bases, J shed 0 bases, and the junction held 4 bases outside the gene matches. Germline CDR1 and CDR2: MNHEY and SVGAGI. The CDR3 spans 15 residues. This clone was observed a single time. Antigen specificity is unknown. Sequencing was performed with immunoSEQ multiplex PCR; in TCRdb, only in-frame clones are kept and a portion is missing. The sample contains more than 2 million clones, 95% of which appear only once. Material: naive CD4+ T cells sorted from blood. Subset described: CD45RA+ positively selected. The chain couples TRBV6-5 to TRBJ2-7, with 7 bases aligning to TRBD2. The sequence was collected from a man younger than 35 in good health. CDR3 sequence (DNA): TGTGCCAGCAGTTACCAAGCTAGCGGCTCCTACGAGCAGTACTTC. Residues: CASSYQASGSYEQYF.